Given below is one T cell receptor (beta chain) in context. This clone is a singleton in its sample. The antigen it binds to is not known. Nothing much larger sits one base from this clone, and base qualities are not available. The collaborating institutions used their own protocols to collect whole blood in K2EDTA tubes. Collaborator samples were shipped for TCRbeta analysis as frozen whole blood, isolated PBMCs, or DNA extracted from either sample type. The immunoSEQ Assay, a bias-controlled multiplex PCR, was used to amplify TCRbeta CDR3 regions from genomic DNA. The paper's data handling went like this. Within the assay, amplification of reference gene primers was used to estimate how many nucleated cells each sample contained. To quantify the absolute abundance of each unique TCRbeta CDR3 rearrangement, sequence reads were collapsed and filtered. Productive Simpson clonality was computed per sample as the square root of Simpson's diversity index over productive rearrangements. The clones in this table, taken by TCRdb from immuneACCESS, are in-frame only. Not every clone is retained; where verified, under half of the shortfall comes from an unresolved V gene, and the cause of the rest is unknown. D and trimming come from the DNA, and the V and J calls and clone size come from that table. For this sample the table gives roughly 140,000 clones, of which around 81% were detected only once. Jointly, the top ten make up around 8.5% of the sample.

This sample is drawn from a study of blood T cell repertoires in COVID-19 (dated by TCRdb to the early 2020s). The study in broad terms: The collaborator samples originated in the United States, Italy and Spain and spanned the acute and convalescent phases of COVID-19. The material from the prospective study consisted of cDNA or gDNA derived from T cells, B-cell-depleted T cells, or PBMCs. Subjects who had been exposed to COVID-19, were actively infected with it, or had recovered from it provided the deeply sampled blood TCRbeta repertoires that made up the dataset. A freely available public database, intended as a resource for researchers studying the immune response to SARS-CoV-2, is where the repertoires were released. The samples were drawn from two sources: the first 160 participants of the ongoing ImmuneRACE study, and 1,000 to 1,500 subjects contributed by 6 global collaborators. A de-identified subject ID, COVID-19 status, age in years and sex were almost always included in the sample metadata. Where available, HLA class I and class II types were taken from metadata supplied by the sample provider and were not determined by assay-based typing.

What the research found in general, with its limitations: Clinical and demographic metadata were provided uncurated, with the amount varying by source and participant.

V ends up 1 base short and J 2 bases short, with an unmatched junction base count of 5. The CDR3 goes from the cysteine to the phenylalanine over 15 residues. This entry keeps only the CDR3 DNA: 45 bases, framed from base 1. CDR1 and CDR2, looked up from the germline V gene, are SGHTA and FQGNSA. Rearrangement joined TRBV7-2 to TRBJ2-7, and TRBD2 matches 7 of the central bases. This clonotype was sampled from a human donor in a cohort sampled during active COVID-19. Material: peripheral blood. Here the CDR3 is given as CASSLDSGLAYEQYF. The nucleotides read TGTGCCAGCAGCTTAGATTCCGGACTAGCCTACGAGCAGTACTTC. Beyond the CDR3, the reference TRBV7-2 and TRBJ2-7 genes provide the residues; the full variable domain reads: GAGVSQSPSNKVTEKGKDVELRCDPISGHTALYWYRQSLGQGLEFLIYFQGNSAPDKSGLPSDRFSAERTGGSVSTLTIQRTQQEDSAVYLCASSLDSGLAYEQYFGPGTRLTVT.